The 17 T cell receptor beta chains below come from one sample, sequenced in a study of T cell changes during pregnancy in multiple sclerosis. The protocol was immunoSEQ multiplex PCR, while the TCRdb copy is restricted to in-frame clones and leaves out a portion. The repertoire holds about 76,000 clones, with roughly 94% as singletons. The sequences come from peripheral blood, collected in the third trimester of pregnancy. Source of these receptors: a female donor with multiple sclerosis, enrolled in a pregnancy study.

V usage is TRBV19 and J usage is TRBJ2-7; a possible D gene is TRBD2 (6 bases). V was shortened by 4 bases and J by 3 bases, with 16 bases between the two germline ends. Germline V CDR1 and CDR2: LNHDA, SQIVND (reference sequence). The CDR3 is 15 residues long. The CDR3 bases are TGTGCCAGTAGTAGCCGGGACTTCCCCCTCTACGAGCAGTACTTC. Encoded protein: CASSSRDFPLYEQYF.

The rearrangement joins TRBV14 to TRBJ1-1; D ambiguous. The CDR3 is 14 amino acids. Per germline, CDR1 SGHDN and CDR2 FVKESK. V dropped 1 base and J dropped 1 base, with 7 bases sitting between them. Here the CDR3 DNA reads TGTGCCAGCAGCCAAGGGCCGCAGAACACTGAAGCTTTCTTT. Protein product: CASSQGPQNTEAFF.

The J gene is TRBJ1-6, the V gene TRBV27, with a weak D call TRBD1 (5 bases). Trimming shortened V by 0 bases and J by 2 bases, and 11 bases separated the two germline ends. Per the germline V gene, CDR1 is MNHEY and CDR2 is SMNVEV (reference sequence). The CDR3 consists of 17 residues. This CDR3 reads CASSLSGGRPYNSPLHF. The CDR3 bases are TGTGCCAGCAGTTTATCGGGGGGGAGACCCTATAATTCACCCCTCCACTTT.

This clone was counted once. One junction end disagrees with the germline gene, perhaps due to a read error. This chain uses TRBV18 with TRBJ1-4; 8 bases line up with TRBD1. CDR3 length: 17 amino acids. The germline V gene encodes CDR1 KGHSH and CDR2 LQKENI. The CDR3 region has the DNA TGTGCCAGCTCGCCACCTGGGCGGACAGGGAAAAATGAAAAACTGTTTTTT. Translated: CASSPPGRTGKNEKLFF.

The chain joins TRBV7-9 to TRBJ1-1; possible D gene TRBD1, 5 bases. Per germline, CDR1 SEHNR and CDR2 FQNEAQ (reference sequence). The CDR3 is made up of 14 amino acids. The V gene lost 5 bases and the J gene lost 0 bases, with 10 bases spanning the gap. The DNA for the CDR3 is TGTGCCAGCAGCAGCCGACAGATGAACACTGAAGCTTTCTTT. Translated: CASSSRQMNTEAFF.

The V call is TRBV4-1, the J call TRBJ2-1, with D tentatively TRBD1 (6 bases). CDR3 length: 15 amino acids. Germline loops: CDR1 MGHRA, CDR2 YSYEKL. V lost 4 bases and J 8 bases, leaving 18 bases between the germline ends. CDR3 sequence reads: CASSPSTAGAYEQFF. The CDR3 bases are TGCGCCAGCAGCCCCTCAACGGCAGGGGCTTATGAGCAGTTCTTC.

The CDR3 is CASSSELAGGRGIQYF. The CDR3 region has the DNA TGTGCCAGCAGTTCTGAGCTAGCGGGGGGCAGGGGCATTCAGTACTTC. The genes are TRBV27 and TRBJ2-4, with 11 positions matching TRBD2. The CDR3 length is 16 residues. Germline lookup yields CDR1 MNHEY and CDR2 SMNVEV (reference sequence). Trimming removed 4 bases from V and 9 bases from J; junction bases left unmatched: 11.

The chain joins TRBV6-5 to TRBJ1-2; weak D call: TRBD1 (6 bases). Germline CDR1 reads MNHEY; CDR2 reads SVGAGI. CDR3 length: 12 residues. The V end was cut by 5 bases, the J end by 6 bases, with 10 bases between. The CDR3 DNA reads as TGTGCCAGCAGTCCAGGGGTGGATGGCTACACCTTC. This sequence encodes CASSPGVDGYTF.

The V call is TRBV30, the J call TRBJ2-2, with a possible D match to TRBD1 (6 bases). Trimming pared 1 base from V and 5 bases from J, leaving 20 bases between. This CDR3 has 17 residues. Germline values: CDR1 GTSNPN, CDR2 SVGIG (reference sequence). The CDR3 DNA is TGTGCCTGGAGTGGGGATTGGGGAAGTACAGGGACCGGGGAGCTGTTTTTT. This translates into CAWSGDWGSTGTGELFF.

A word on this clone: A read error may produce the germline difference seen at one junction end. The V call is TRBV19, the J call TRBJ1-5; 7 bases match TRBD1. Germline CDR1 is LNHDA and CDR2 is SQIVND (reference sequence). CDR3 length equals 15 residues. Here the CDR3 reads CASSIVQGSNQPQHF. The CDR3 DNA sequence: TGTGCCAGTAGTATAGTACAGGGGAGCAACCAGCCCCAGCATTTT.

The chain recombines TRBV15 with TRBJ2-7; TRBD1 might be the D (6 bases). CDR3 length: 15 amino acids. Germline values: CDR1 LNHNV, CDR2 YYDKDF (reference sequence). The ends were cut back, 5 bases at V and 3 bases at J, with 17 bases in the middle. CDR3 sequence: CATSRAGVTGYEQYF. The CDR3 coding sequence is TGTGCCACCAGCCGCGCAGGGGTAACGGGCTACGAGCAGTACTTC.

The V call is TRBV9, the J call TRBJ2-3, with 8 nucleotides matching TRBD1. The germline V gene has CDR1 SGDLS and CDR2 YYNGEE. With 0 bases clipped from V and 4 bases from J, the junction kept 7 bases outside the gene matches. The CDR3 runs to 16 residues. CDR3 residues: CASSVAQQGVADTQYF. In nucleotides, the CDR3 is TGTGCCAGCAGCGTAGCCCAACAGGGGGTGGCAGATACGCAGTATTTT.

The chain couples TRBV11-2 to TRBJ2-1; D might be TRBD1 (7 bases). Between the trimmed V and J ends, which lost 4 bases and 0 bases, there was a span of 13 bases. The CDR3 has 16 amino acids. The V gene's germline CDR1 is SGHAT and CDR2 FQNNGV. CDR3 loop: CASSSRQGGSYNEQFF. DNA for the CDR3: TGTGCCAGCAGCTCGAGGCAGGGGGGCTCCTACAATGAGCAGTTCTTC.

The V call is TRBV19, the J call TRBJ1-2, with D tentatively TRBD1 (6 bases). This CDR3 comprises 16 residues. Germline lookup yields CDR1 LNHDA and CDR2 SQIVND (reference sequence). Trimming left V 8 bases short and J 4 bases short, with 23 bases between. The DNA for the CDR3 is TGTGCCAGTCTATCGCCGGGGCAGGGGCCTAGCTATGGCTACACCTTC. Translation gives CASLSPGQGPSYGYTF.

V is TRBV7-2 and J is TRBJ2-3; 9 bases map to TRBD2. After removal of 1 base from V and 4 bases from J, the junction contained 9 bases not matched to a gene. Germline CDR1 reads SGHTA; CDR2 reads FQGNSA. The CDR3 runs 17 residues. CDR3 sequence: CASSLVVGGGAADTQYF. The CDR3 region has the DNA TGTGCCAGCAGCTTAGTGGTCGGCGGGGGGGCCGCAGATACGCAGTATTTT.

This clone has a single count. The chain combines TRBV28 with TRBJ1-5, with no clear D. Germline-derived CDR1 and CDR2 are MDHEN and SYDVKM. With 3 bases removed from V and 0 bases from J, the gap between germline ends came to 15 bases. This CDR3 is 17 amino acids long. The CDR3 protein is CASSFSGSQYSNQPQHF. Here the CDR3 DNA reads TGTGCCAGCAGTTTTTCTGGTAGCCAATATAGCAATCAGCCCCAGCATTTT.

This chain joins TRBV4-1 and TRBJ1-2; no reliable D call. The CDR3 spans 15 residues. Germline values: CDR1 MGHRA, CDR2 YSYEKL. The V gene lost 1 base and the J gene lost 0 bases, with 9 bases spanning the gap. The CDR3 loop reads CASSQGQLANYGYTF. The DNA for the CDR3 is TGCGCCAGCAGCCAAGGACAACTAGCTAACTATGGCTACACCTTC.